The clone carrying this TCR beta chain appeared a few times. The antigen is not known. The data were taken from a study of CD8 T cells in ankylosing spondylitis. Study-level results: Among TCR beta sequences, a motif of 7 to 9 highly homologous variants appeared characteristic of ankylosing spondylitis blood. Enrichment of disease-linked clones was reportedly significant in matched ankylosing spondylitis synovial fluid. Clones that were linked to disease were CD8+ and were relatively rare in peripheral blood.

Germline-derived CDR1 and CDR2 are SGDLS and YYNGEE. Deletions cut 4 bases from V and 0 bases from J, with 8 bases between. This CDR3 region has 14 residues. MiXCR, applied by TCRdb to the 5' RACE reads, yields one record per CDR3 protein. The sample carries roughly 300,000 distinct CDR3 sequences, 6.5% to 10% recorded once. V is TRBV9 and J is TRBJ1-3; D unclear. This TCR came from a male donor with ankylosing spondylitis. What was sequenced was blood, either unsorted or a sorted T cell fraction (not recorded which). The CDR3 reads CASSLGNSGNTIYF. In nucleotides, the CDR3 is TGTGCCAGCAGCCTTGGGAACTCTGGAAACACCATATATTTT.